This T cell receptor (beta chain) was captured in a study of blood T cells in healthy people across ages. Study findings and constraints: It was the long-lived donors that had more naive CD4+ cells and higher diversity than aged donors.

The use of a sample-barcoded 5' primer and a J-beta primer mix characterized a second PCR of roughly 6 to 11 cycles. TCRdb re-called the 5' RACE reads through MiXCR, storing one row per CDR3 protein. The repertoire consists of some 760,000 distinct CDR3 sequences, with roughly 25% occurring once and the leading ten covering under 9.5%. CDR1 SGHVS and CDR2 FQNEAQ come from the germline V gene. Trimming shortened V by 5 bases and J by 0 bases, and 7 bases separated the two germline ends. The CDR3 has 13 residues. The amount of total RNA extracted per sample was at least 6 micrograms. As concerns this clonotype: The antigen is unknown.

The data also belong to a second study, concerning T cells of mothers and their children. According to that study: Random nucleotides (2-4) and sample barcodes were added by the M1S primer used in the second PCR.

This TCR was recovered from a boy under 18 in good health. This chain links TRBV7-8 with TRBJ2-5; the D is unclear. The source material was blood. The CDR3 region is CASSRMYQETQYF. CDR3 sequence (DNA): TGTGCCAGCAGCCGTATGTACCAAGAGACCCAGTACTTC.